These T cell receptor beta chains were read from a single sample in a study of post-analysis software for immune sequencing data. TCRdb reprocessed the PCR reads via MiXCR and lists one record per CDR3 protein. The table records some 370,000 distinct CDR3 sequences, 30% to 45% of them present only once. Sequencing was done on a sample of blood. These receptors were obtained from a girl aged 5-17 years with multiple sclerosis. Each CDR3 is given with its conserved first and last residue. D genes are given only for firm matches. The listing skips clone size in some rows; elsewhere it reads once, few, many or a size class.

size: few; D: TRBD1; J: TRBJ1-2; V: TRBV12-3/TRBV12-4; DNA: TGTGCCAGCAGTCAACAGGGGTTAGACTATGGCTACACCTTC; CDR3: CASSQQGLDYGYTF
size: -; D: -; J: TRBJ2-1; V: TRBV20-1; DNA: TGCAGTGCTAGAGATATACAGGGAAACAATGAGCAGTTCTTC; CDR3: CSARDIQGNNEQFF
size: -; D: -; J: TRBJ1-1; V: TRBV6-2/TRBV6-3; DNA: TGTGCCAGCAGTTACGGACACTCGAACACTGAAGCTTTCTTT; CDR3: CASSYGHSNTEAFF
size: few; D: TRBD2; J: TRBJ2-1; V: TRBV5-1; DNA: TGCGCCAGCAGCTTGCCCGGGACTAGCGGGATCTACAATGAGCAGTTCTTC; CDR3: CASSLPGTSGIYNEQFF
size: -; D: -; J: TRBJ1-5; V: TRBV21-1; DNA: TGTGCCAGAGGCAGGGGGTACGAAGGCGCGAGGAGACAGCCCCAGCATTTT; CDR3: CARGRGYEGARRQPQHF
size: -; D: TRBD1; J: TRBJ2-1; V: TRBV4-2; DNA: TGTGCCAGCAGCCAAGATAGGGACAGGGCCCCCAATGAGCAGTTCTTC; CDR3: CASSQDRDRAPNEQFF
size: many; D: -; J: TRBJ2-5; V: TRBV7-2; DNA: TGTGCCAGCAGCTTAGCGCCGGGGTCGTGGGAGACCCAGTACTTC; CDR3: CASSLAPGSWETQYF
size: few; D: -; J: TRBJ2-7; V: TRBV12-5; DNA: TGTGCTAGTGGTTTGGAGGGGGTCAACGAGCAGTACTTC; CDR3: CASGLEGVNEQYF
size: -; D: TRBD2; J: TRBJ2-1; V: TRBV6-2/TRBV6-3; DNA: TGTGCCAGCAGTCCAAACCCTTCTAGCGGGGGGTTCTTC; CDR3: CASSPNPSSGGFF
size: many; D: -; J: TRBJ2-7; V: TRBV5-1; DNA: TGTGCCAGCAGTTTAGGCGGGTTCTCCTACGAGCAGTACTTC; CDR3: CASSLGGFSYEQYF
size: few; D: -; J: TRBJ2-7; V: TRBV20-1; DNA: TGCAGTCCTCGTAACGGACCCTACGAGCAGTACTTC; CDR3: CSPRNGPYEQYF